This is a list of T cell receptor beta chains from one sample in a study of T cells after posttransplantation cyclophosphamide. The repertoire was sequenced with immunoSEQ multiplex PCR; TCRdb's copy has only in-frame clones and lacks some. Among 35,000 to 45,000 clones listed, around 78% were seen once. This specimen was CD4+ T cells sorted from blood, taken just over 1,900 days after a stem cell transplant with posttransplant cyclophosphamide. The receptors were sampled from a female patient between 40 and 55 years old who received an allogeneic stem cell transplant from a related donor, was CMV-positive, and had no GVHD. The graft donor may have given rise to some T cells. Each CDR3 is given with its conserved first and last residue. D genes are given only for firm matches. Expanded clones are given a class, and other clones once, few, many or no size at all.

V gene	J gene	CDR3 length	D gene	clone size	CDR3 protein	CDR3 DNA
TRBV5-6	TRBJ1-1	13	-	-	CASSGRVSTEAFF	TGTGCCAGCAGCGGCAGGGTCAGCACTGAAGCTTTCTTT
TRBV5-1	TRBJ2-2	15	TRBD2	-	CASSLERGGTGELFF	TGCGCCAGCAGCCTCGAGCGGGGGGGCACCGGGGAGCTGTTTTTT
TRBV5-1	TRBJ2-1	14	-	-	CASSLAGGLNEQFF	TGCGCCAGCAGCTTGGCCGGGGGGCTGAATGAGCAGTTCTTC
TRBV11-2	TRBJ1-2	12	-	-	CASSLETYGYTF	TGTGCCAGCAGCTTAGAAACTTATGGCTACACCTTC
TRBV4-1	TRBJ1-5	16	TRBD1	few	CASSQDGTGTYQPQHF	TGCGCCAGCAGCCAAGATGGGACAGGGACGTATCAGCCCCAGCATTTT
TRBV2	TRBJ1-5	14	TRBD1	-	CASKRQGAGQPQHF	TGTGCCAGCAAAAGACAGGGGGCCGGGCAGCCCCAGCATTTT
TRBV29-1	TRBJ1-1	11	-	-	CSAQMNTEAFF	TGCAGCGCTCAGATGAACACTGAAGCTTTCTTT
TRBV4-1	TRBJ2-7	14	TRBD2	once	CASSLGGGSYEQYF	TGCGCCAGCAGCCTCGGCGGGGGGTCGTACGAGCAGTACTTC
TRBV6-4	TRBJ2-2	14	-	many	CASSDQSNTGELFF	TGTGCCAGCAGTGACCAGTCCAACACCGGGGAGCTGTTTTTT
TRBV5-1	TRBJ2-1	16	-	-	CASSFLGVGSYNEQFF	TGCGCCAGCAGCTTTTTAGGGGTTGGCTCCTACAATGAGCAGTTCTTC
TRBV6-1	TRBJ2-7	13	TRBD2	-	CASSVGTSSEQYF	TGTGCCAGCAGTGTCGGGACTAGCAGCGAGCAGTACTTC
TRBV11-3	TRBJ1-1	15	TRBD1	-	CASSLRTGGNTEAFF	TGTGCCAGCAGCCTCCGGACAGGGGGGAACACTGAAGCTTTCTTT
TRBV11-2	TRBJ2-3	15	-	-	CASSQSRDWTQTQYF	TGTGCCAGCAGCCAGTCCCGGGACTGGACCCAAACGCAGTATTTT
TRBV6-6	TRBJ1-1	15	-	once	CASSYSGGGGRGAFF	TGTGCCAGCAGTTACTCGGGGGGAGGGGGTCGGGGAGCTTTCTTT
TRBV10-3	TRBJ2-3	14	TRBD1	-	CAIALATRGDTQYF	TGTGCCATCGCATTGGCTACCAGGGGGGATACGCAGTATTTT
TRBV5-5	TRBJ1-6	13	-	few	CASNTGYNSPLHF	TGTGCCAGTAATACAGGTTATAATTCACCCCTCCACTTT
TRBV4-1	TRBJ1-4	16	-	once	CASSTPPRELIEKLFF	TGCGCCAGCAGCACTCCCCCCCGGGAGTTAATTGAAAAACTGTTTTTT
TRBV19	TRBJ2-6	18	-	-	CASSISGTGLSGANVLTF	TGTGCCAGTAGTATAAGCGGGACAGGCCTCTCTGGGGCCAACGTCCTGACTTTC
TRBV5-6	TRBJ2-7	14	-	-	CASSLAGVPYEQYF	TGTGCCAGCAGCTTGGCCGGGGTCCCCTACGAGCAGTACTTC
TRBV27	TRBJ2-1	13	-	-	CASRRSAGTLQFF	TGTGCCAGCCGAAGAAGCGCCGGGACACTGCAGTTCTTC
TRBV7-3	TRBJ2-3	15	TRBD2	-	CASRRSLAVEDTQYF	TGTGCCAGCAGACGGAGTCTAGCGGTAGAAGATACGCAGTATTTT
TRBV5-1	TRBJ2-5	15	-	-	CASTTRGAGQETQYF	TGCGCCAGCACTACCCGGGGGGCTGGCCAAGAGACCCAGTACTTC
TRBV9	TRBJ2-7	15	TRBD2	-	CASSRTSGGAYEQYF	TGTGCCAGCAGCCGGACTAGCGGGGGGGCGTACGAGCAGTACTTC
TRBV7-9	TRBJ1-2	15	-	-	CASSFMEGIGYGYTF	TGTGCCAGCAGCTTCATGGAGGGGATCGGCTATGGCTACACCTTC
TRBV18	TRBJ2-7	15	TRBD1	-	CASSPGGQGIYEQYF	TGTGCCAGCTCACCAGGAGGACAGGGGATATACGAGCAGTACTTC
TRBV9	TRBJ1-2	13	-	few	CASMGADSYGYTF	TGTGCCAGCATGGGTGCCGACAGCTATGGCTACACCTTC
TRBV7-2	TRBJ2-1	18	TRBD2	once	CASSLRLAGGPSSAEQFF	TGTGCCAGCAGCTTGAGACTAGCGGGGGGGCCGTCTTCGGCTGAGCAGTTCTTC
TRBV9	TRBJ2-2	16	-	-	CASSSSTGRGTGELFF	TGTGCCAGCAGCTCGTCTACAGGGAGAGGCACCGGGGAGCTGTTTTTT
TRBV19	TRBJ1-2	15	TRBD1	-	CASRETGSNNYGYTF	TGTGCCAGTAGGGAGACAGGGAGCAATAACTATGGCTACACCTTC
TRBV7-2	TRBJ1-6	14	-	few	CASSPRVENSPLHF	TGTGCCAGCAGCCCCCGGGTGGAAAATTCACCCCTCCACTTT
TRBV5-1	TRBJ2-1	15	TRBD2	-	CASSLGRGGRSEQFF	TGCGCCAGCAGCTTGGGTCGGGGGGGCCGTAGTGAGCAGTTCTTC
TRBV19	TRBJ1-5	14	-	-	CASSQTILNQPQHF	TGTGCCAGTAGCCAGACAATTTTAAATCAGCCCCAGCATTTT
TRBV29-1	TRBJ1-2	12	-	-	CSVEGGWGEDTF	TGCAGCGTTGAAGGGGGATGGGGGGAAGACACCTTC
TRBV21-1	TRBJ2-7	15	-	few	CASSKGRGGSYEQYF	TGTGCCAGCAGCAAAGGAAGGGGGGGATCATACGAGCAGTACTTC
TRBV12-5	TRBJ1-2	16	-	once	CASGFRSPGQLYGYTF	TGTGCTAGTGGTTTCCGATCGCCCGGACAACTTTATGGCTACACCTTC
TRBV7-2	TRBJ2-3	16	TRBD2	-	CASSLQGLTSTDTQYF	TGTGCCAGCAGCTTACAGGGACTAACTAGCACAGATACGCAGTATTTT
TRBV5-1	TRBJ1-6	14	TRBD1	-	CASSLGQGEYPLHF	TGCGCCAGCAGCTTGGGACAGGGGGAATACCCCCTCCACTTT
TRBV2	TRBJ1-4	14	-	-	CASSYTGLNEKLFF	TGTGCCAGCTCTTATACGGGGTTAAATGAAAAACTGTTTTTT
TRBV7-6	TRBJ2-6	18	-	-	CASSPASGGGSGANVLTF	TGTGCCAGCAGCCCCGCCTCGGGGGGCGGGTCTGGGGCCAACGTCCTGACTTTC
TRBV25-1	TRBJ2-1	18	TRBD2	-	CASSTPPGGGGIYNEQFF	TGTGCCAGCAGTACCCCCCCTGGAGGCGGGGGAATCTACAATGAGCAGTTCTTC
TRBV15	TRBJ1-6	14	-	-	CATRPTGSGSPLHF	TGTGCCACCCGTCCCACGGGGTCCGGATCACCCCTCCACTTT
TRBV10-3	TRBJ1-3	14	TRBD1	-	CAIRQGSAGNTIYF	TGTGCCATCAGACAGGGGTCGGCTGGAAACACCATATATTTT
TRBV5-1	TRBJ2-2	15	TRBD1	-	CASSAGTGYTGELFF	TGCGCCAGCAGCGCCGGGACAGGGTACACCGGGGAGCTGTTTTTT
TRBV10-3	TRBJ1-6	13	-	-	CAISEGRNSPPHF	TGTGCCATCAGTGAGGGGAGGAATTCACCCCCCCACTTT
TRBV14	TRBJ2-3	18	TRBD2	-	CASSSGLAGGRGTDTQYF	TGTGCCAGCAGCTCCGGACTAGCGGGGGGGCGGGGCACAGATACGCAGTATTTT
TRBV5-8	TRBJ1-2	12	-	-	CASSFGQHGYTF	TGTGCCAGCAGCTTTGGACAACATGGCTACACCTTC
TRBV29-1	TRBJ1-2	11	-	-	CSVLGPEGYTF	TGCAGCGTCTTGGGGCCGGAGGGCTACACCTTC
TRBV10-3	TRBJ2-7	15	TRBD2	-	CAISESRGGPYEQYF	TGTGCCATCAGTGAGTCCCGGGGGGGACCCTACGAGCAGTACTTC
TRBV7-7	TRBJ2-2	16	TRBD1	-	CASSSPPGGSTGELFF	TGTGCCAGCAGCTCCCCCCCAGGGGGAAGTACCGGGGAGCTGTTTTTT
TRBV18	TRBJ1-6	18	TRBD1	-	CASSLGQGLSSYNSPLHF	TGTGCCAGCTCACTCGGACAGGGCCTCAGCTCCTATAATTCACCCCTCCACTTT
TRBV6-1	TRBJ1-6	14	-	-	CASSDGWVNSPLHF	TGTGCCAGCAGTGACGGGTGGGTAAATTCACCCCTCCACTTT
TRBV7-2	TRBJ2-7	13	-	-	CASSPRVGYEQYF	TGTGCCAGCAGCCCGAGGGTGGGTTACGAGCAGTACTTC
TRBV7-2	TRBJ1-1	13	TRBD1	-	CASSEGQGTEAFF	TGTGCCAGCAGCGAAGGACAGGGCACTGAAGCTTTCTTT
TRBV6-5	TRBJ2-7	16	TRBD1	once	CASSSSGTDTTYEQYF	TGTGCCAGCAGTTCCTCCGGGACAGATACTACCTACGAGCAGTACTTC
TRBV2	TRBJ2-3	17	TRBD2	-	CASSSRTSGGPADTQYF	TGTGCCAGCAGTTCCCGGACTAGCGGGGGGCCCGCAGATACGCAGTATTTT
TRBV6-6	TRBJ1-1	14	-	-	CASSQRDKRTEAFF	TGTGCCAGCAGTCAGCGGGACAAGCGTACTGAAGCTTTCTTT
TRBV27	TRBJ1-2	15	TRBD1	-	CASSLRTGLVSSYTF	TGTGCCAGCAGTTTACGGACAGGCCTTGTTTCTAGCTACACCTTC